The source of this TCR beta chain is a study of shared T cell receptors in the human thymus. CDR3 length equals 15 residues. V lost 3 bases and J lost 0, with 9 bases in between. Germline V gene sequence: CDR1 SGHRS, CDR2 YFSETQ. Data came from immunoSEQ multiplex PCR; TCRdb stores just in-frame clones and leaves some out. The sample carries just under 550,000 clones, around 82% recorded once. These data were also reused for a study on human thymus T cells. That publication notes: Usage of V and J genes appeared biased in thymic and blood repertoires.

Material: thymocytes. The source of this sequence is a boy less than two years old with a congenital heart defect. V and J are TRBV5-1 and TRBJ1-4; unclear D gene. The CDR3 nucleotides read TGCGCCAGCAGCTCGATAGATGCAACTAATGAAAAACTGTTTTTT. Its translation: CASSSIDATNEKLFF.